This is a list of T cell receptor beta chains from one sample in a study of Ad26.COV2.S vaccination and SARS-CoV-2 variants. TCRdb keeps only in-frame clones here, not all; method: immunoSEQ multiplex PCR. The sample carries just over 350,000 clones, 80% to 90% recorded once. The sequencing here drew on peripheral blood, taken in a trial of Ad26.COV2.S vaccine versus placebo. Source of these receptors: a person aged 18-65 years who received the Ad26.COV2.S COVID-19 vaccine or a placebo. CDR3s leave out the opening cysteine and the closing phenylalanine or tryptophan.

>TRBV30|TRBJ1-2
AWIQGFYGYT
>TRBV4-3|TRBJ1-6
ASSQGLDSPLH
>TRBV7-9|TRBJ1-1
ASSFGQRMNTEAF
>TRBV19|TRBJ1-6
ASSTGPTGFSPLH
>TRBV28|TRBJ2-3
ASSWSTDTQY
>TRBV7-2|TRBJ2-1
ASSPIRGAGDGDEQF
>TRBV5-1|TRBJ1-1
ASSLAGGNTEAF
>TRBV18|TRBJ2-5
ASSPIPGETQY
>TRBV5-1|TRBJ2-3
ASSLGSSGGTDTQY
>TRBV30|TRBJ1-1
AWSYGGGTEAF
>TRBV7-2|TRBJ2-3
ASSSWGVAVPDTQY
>TRBV28|TRBJ1-1
ASSSGRITEAF
>TRBV4-3|TRBJ1-1
ASSLTGVMNTEAF
>TRBV28|TRBJ1-1
ASSPGIEAF
>TRBV10-3|TRBJ1-1
AISGPTRDTEAF
>TRBV7-9|TRBJ2-3
ASSFGSGRSTDTQY
>TRBV10-1|TRBJ2-4
ASSESTSGRKNIQY
>TRBV4-1|TRBJ1-2
ASSPGGGGYGYT
>TRBV5-6|TRBJ2-7
ASSLTSGLVEQY
>TRBV15|TRBJ2-5
ATSTFKGGETQY
>TRBV7-2|TRBJ2-7
ASSSHPGQGTSYEQY
>TRBV7-2|TRBJ2-7
ASSRDRGYEQY
>TRBV30|TRBJ1-1
AWSPTDARRGTEAF